Listed below are T cell receptor beta chains from one sample, sequenced in a study of CD8 T cells in ankylosing spondylitis. One entry per CDR3 protein results from TCRdb running MiXCR on the 5' RACE reads. This table has more than 500,000 distinct CDR3 sequences, about 5.2% appearing once. The specimen was blood, either unsorted or a sorted T cell fraction (not recorded which). These receptors all come from a male donor with ankylosing spondylitis. Each CDR3 is given with its conserved first and last residue. The order of the fields is clone size, V gene, CDR3 protein. Size values are once, few and many counts, or a class for expanded clones, and some rows have none.

abundance: many; v_gene: TRBV12-3/TRBV12-4; CDR3aa: CASSLNRAGNTIYF
abundance: many; v_gene: TRBV29-1; CDR3aa: CSVARDRVYEQYF
abundance: NA; v_gene: TRBV5-1; CDR3aa: CASSPDRGDGNEQFF
abundance: few; v_gene: TRBV15; CDR3aa: CATSSLYLQETQYF
abundance: NA; v_gene: TRBV10-3; CDR3aa: CAISSFTSGRVSYEQYF
abundance: few; v_gene: TRBV5-1; CDR3aa: CASNSGLAEQETQYF
abundance: many; v_gene: TRBV6-2/TRBV6-3; CDR3aa: CASRGGQGTEAFF
abundance: many; v_gene: TRBV20-1; CDR3aa: CSARVLSANYGYTF
abundance: many; v_gene: TRBV7-2; CDR3aa: CASSPSSTSTDTQYF
abundance: many; v_gene: TRBV4-2; CDR3aa: CASSQDLFDFNEQFF
abundance: many; v_gene: TRBV7-8; CDR3aa: CASSLAQRGLNQPQHF
abundance: many; v_gene: TRBV5-1; CDR3aa: CASTVALGELFF
abundance: many; v_gene: TRBV5-1; CDR3aa: CASSSGGGPPQYF
abundance: many; v_gene: TRBV28; CDR3aa: CASRRLDTEAFF
abundance: many; v_gene: TRBV6-6; CDR3aa: CASSPWAATEAFF
abundance: many; v_gene: TRBV7-9; CDR3aa: CASSLAEGDTQYF
abundance: many; v_gene: TRBV5-1; CDR3aa: CASSLSFGLLNEKLFF
abundance: many; v_gene: TRBV29-1; CDR3aa: CSVEKQGRNEQYF
abundance: few; v_gene: TRBV20-1; CDR3aa: CSARVSSPSPQSSYNEQFF
abundance: many; v_gene: TRBV4-3; CDR3aa: CASSPYSGYNEQFF
abundance: many; v_gene: TRBV5-1; CDR3aa: CASSSRDRSDTQYF
abundance: few; v_gene: TRBV4-3; CDR3aa: CASSPSASGGPVTYNEQFF
abundance: few; v_gene: TRBV4-2; CDR3aa: CASSQALRGSFYEQYF
abundance: many; v_gene: TRBV29-1; CDR3aa: CSVVRDRFYEQYF
abundance: NA; v_gene: TRBV20-1; CDR3aa: CSARVASGPGETQYF
abundance: many; v_gene: TRBV9; CDR3aa: CASSVRGTGNTIYF
abundance: many; v_gene: TRBV28; CDR3aa: CASSWPPGQTNTGELFF
abundance: many; v_gene: TRBV6-5; CDR3aa: CASSYGQINTEAFF
abundance: many; v_gene: TRBV6-2/TRBV6-3; CDR3aa: CASSTDRGRQETQYF
abundance: many; v_gene: TRBV5-1; CDR3aa: CASSWIPNTGELFF
abundance: many; v_gene: TRBV7-9; CDR3aa: CASSLAGGEFRYEQFF
abundance: few; v_gene: TRBV7-2; CDR3aa: CASSLGIGVSQPQHF
abundance: many; v_gene: TRBV29-1; CDR3aa: CSVKPGGDEQFF
abundance: NA; v_gene: TRBV5-1; CDR3aa: CASSSGVIATNEKLFF
abundance: many; v_gene: TRBV20-1; CDR3aa: CSAPDSLSTDTQYF
abundance: many; v_gene: TRBV7-8; CDR3aa: CASSVGRTGWETQYF
abundance: few; v_gene: TRBV6-1; CDR3aa: CASSPGPYRGENIQYF
abundance: many; v_gene: TRBV4-1; CDR3aa: CASSQGSWNEQFF
abundance: NA; v_gene: TRBV7-6; CDR3aa: CASSRRHEQFF
abundance: many; v_gene: TRBV7-9; CDR3aa: CASSLRQNSGNTIYF
abundance: NA; v_gene: TRBV28; CDR3aa: CASSPAGTAPYEQYF
abundance: NA; v_gene: TRBV11-1; CDR3aa: CASSLVGGAVVNEQFF
abundance: NA; v_gene: TRBV5-6; CDR3aa: CASSLATPMGGELFF
abundance: many; v_gene: TRBV28; CDR3aa: CASSLGYGRNTDTQYF
abundance: many; v_gene: TRBV27; CDR3aa: CASTPTAMNTEAFF
abundance: NA; v_gene: TRBV19; CDR3aa: CASSLEGQTMNTEAFF
abundance: many; v_gene: TRBV27; CDR3aa: CASRPGVGGETEAFF
abundance: many; v_gene: TRBV12-5; CDR3aa: CASGSSSSYNSPLHF
abundance: NA; v_gene: TRBV11-2; CDR3aa: CASSPGLAGGMAKNIQYF
abundance: NA; v_gene: TRBV5-1; CDR3aa: CASSTTGTGGTDTQYF
abundance: many; v_gene: TRBV20-1; CDR3aa: CSARDRRGQRGYNEQFF
abundance: many; v_gene: TRBV5-1; CDR3aa: CASSAYRVGSGNTIYF
abundance: many; v_gene: TRBV29-1; CDR3aa: CSVVNLRNTEAFF
abundance: many; v_gene: TRBV6-1; CDR3aa: CASSRSGSTFSGNTIYF
abundance: NA; v_gene: TRBV25-1; CDR3aa: CASSEEYSTDTQYF